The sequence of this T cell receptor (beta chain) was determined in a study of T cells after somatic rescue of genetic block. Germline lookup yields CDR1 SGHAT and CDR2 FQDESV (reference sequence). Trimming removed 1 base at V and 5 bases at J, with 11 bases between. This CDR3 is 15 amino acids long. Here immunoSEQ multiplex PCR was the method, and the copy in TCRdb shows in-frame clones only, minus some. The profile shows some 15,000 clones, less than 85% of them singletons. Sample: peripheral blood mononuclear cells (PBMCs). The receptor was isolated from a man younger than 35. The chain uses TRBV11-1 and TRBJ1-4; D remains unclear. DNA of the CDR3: TGTGCCAGCAGCTTAGGGGGAATCCAAAATGAAAAACTGTTTTTT. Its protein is CASSLGGIQNEKLFF.